Listed below are T cell receptor beta chains from one sample, sequenced in a study of blood T cell repertoires in COVID-19. Generated by immunoSEQ multiplex PCR, the TCRdb table keeps only in-frame clones and is missing some. The profile covers 300,000 to 400,000 clones, with more than 75% appearing a single time and 2.6% taken by the ten largest. Input material: PBMCs or T cells enriched from blood (not recorded which). The receptor source for this set is a man between 60 and 70 years old who had recovered from COVID-19. Each CDR3 is given with its conserved first and last residue. Fields, in order: V gene, D gene, J gene, clone size, CDR3 protein, CDR3 DNA. D genes are given only for firm matches. Where a row states a size, it is once, few, many or the class of an expanded clone; other rows omit it.

TRBV27,TRBD1,TRBJ2-1,NA,CASSNPGQGYYNEQFF,TGTGCCAGCAGTAACCCCGGACAGGGTTACTACAATGAGCAGTTCTTC
TRBV30,NA,TRBJ1-3,NA,CAWDRAGNTIYF,TGTGCCTGGGACAGAGCTGGAAACACCATATATTTT
TRBV13,NA,TRBJ2-7,NA,CASSLKQGNNEQYF,TGTGCCAGCAGCTTAAAACAGGGCAACAACGAGCAGTACTTC
TRBV19,TRBD2,TRBJ2-2,NA,CASSTSRGGRNTGELFF,TGTGCCAGTAGTACATCCCGCGGCGGGAGGAACACCGGGGAGCTGTTTTTT
TRBV6-1,NA,TRBJ2-7,NA,CASSESGLGNEQYF,TGTGCCAGCAGTGAGAGCGGGTTGGGTAACGAGCAGTACTTC
TRBV4-2,NA,TRBJ1-3,NA,CASSQDVKQGLSGNTIYF,TGTGCCAGCAGCCAAGATGTGAAACAGGGTCTCTCTGGAAACACCATATATTTT
TRBV7-2,NA,TRBJ1-6,NA,CASSPGGGLAPLHF,TGTGCCAGCAGCCCGGGGGGAGGGTTAGCACCCCTCCACTTT
TRBV27,TRBD1,TRBJ1-1,NA,CASSLSGQGARNTEAFF,TGTGCCAGCAGTTTATCAGGACAGGGGGCGCGGAACACTGAAGCTTTCTTT
TRBV2,TRBD2,TRBJ2-1,NA,CASNPLAANEQFF,TGTGCCAGCAACCCTCTAGCGGCCAATGAGCAGTTCTTC
TRBV9,NA,TRBJ1-6,few,CASSSGTPNNSPLHF,TGTGCCAGCAGCTCAGGGACACCTAATAATTCACCCCTCCACTTT
TRBV7-9,TRBD1,TRBJ2-7,NA,CASSLGTVNEQYF,TGTGCCAGCAGCCTCGGGACAGTCAACGAGCAGTACTTC
TRBV5-1,NA,TRBJ2-1,NA,CASSQDSTYNEQFF,TGCGCCAGCAGCCAGGACAGCACCTACAATGAGCAGTTCTTC
TRBV25-1,TRBD1,TRBJ1-5,NA,CASRDRGPNQPQHF,TGTGCCAGCAGGGACAGGGGGCCCAATCAGCCCCAGCATTTT
TRBV19,NA,TRBJ1-1,NA,CASSTSNRRNTEAFF,TGTGCCAGTAGTACCTCGAACAGGAGGAACACTGAAGCTTTCTTT
TRBV10-3,TRBD1,TRBJ2-7,NA,CAISPGQGINEQYF,TGTGCCATCAGTCCCGGACAGGGGATCAACGAGCAGTACTTC
TRBV5-1,NA,TRBJ2-7,NA,CASSLPGYEQYF,TGCGCCAGCAGCTTGCCCGGGTACGAGCAGTACTTC
TRBV5-4,NA,TRBJ1-4,NA,CASSLGGREKLFF,TGTGCCAGCAGCTTGGGCGGCCGTGAAAAACTGTTTTTT
TRBV19,NA,TRBJ1-4,many,CASSIGGKKLFF,TGTGCCAGTAGTATAGGAGGGAAAAAACTGTTTTTT
TRBV28,NA,TRBJ1-4,once,CASSFSTEHEKLFF,TGTGCCAGCAGTTTTTCCACAGAACATGAAAAACTGTTTTTT
TRBV5-8,NA,TRBJ2-1,NA,CASKGWEASYNEQFF,TGTGCCAGCAAGGGGTGGGAGGCATCCTACAATGAGCAGTTCTTC
TRBV7-8,NA,TRBJ2-5,NA,CASRLDRQETQYF,TGTGCCAGCAGGCTCGACAGACAAGAGACCCAGTACTTC
TRBV6-5,NA,TRBJ1-2,NA,CATSAETYGYTF,TGTGCCACGTCGGCCGAGACATATGGCTACACCTTC
TRBV5-1,TRBD2,TRBJ2-3,once,CASSLDLAGVADTQYF,TGCGCCAGCAGCTTGGACCTAGCGGGAGTTGCAGATACGCAGTATTTT
TRBV28,NA,TRBJ2-3,NA,CASSLTPATSDTQYF,TGTGCCAGCAGTTTGACACCGGCCACCTCAGATACGCAGTATTTT
TRBV5-4,TRBD1,TRBJ1-1,NA,CASSAGQGLNTEAFF,TGTGCCAGCAGCGCGGGACAGGGATTGAACACTGAAGCTTTCTTT
TRBV5-4,NA,TRBJ1-1,NA,CASSSGHTANTEAFF,TGTGCCAGCAGCTCGGGACACACAGCAAACACTGAAGCTTTCTTT
TRBV5-6,TRBD1,TRBJ1-1,NA,CASSLRDRVLTEAFF,TGTGCCAGCAGCCTCCGGGACAGGGTTCTAACTGAAGCTTTCTTT
TRBV6-5,TRBD1,TRBJ1-1,NA,CASSYSGTGLRGEAFF,TGTGCCAGCAGTTACTCAGGGACAGGCCTCCGTGGTGAAGCTTTCTTT
TRBV15,NA,TRBJ1-1,NA,CATSREGDLNTEAFF,TGTGCCACCAGCAGAGAGGGGGACTTGAACACTGAAGCTTTCTTT
TRBV5-1,TRBD1,TRBJ2-1,NA,CASTWDRRENEQFF,TGCGCCAGCACTTGGGACAGGAGGGAGAATGAGCAGTTCTTC
TRBV10-3,NA,TRBJ1-2,NA,CAISPHESGYTF,TGTGCCATCAGTCCGCATGAAAGCGGCTACACCTTC
TRBV30,NA,TRBJ1-3,NA,CAWATEARSGNTIYF,TGTGCCTGGGCGACCGAGGCCCGCTCTGGAAACACCATATATTTT
TRBV5-1,NA,TRBJ1-4,NA,CASSLEQDPRKLFF,TGCGCCAGCAGCTTGGAACAGGATCCACGAAAACTGTTTTTT
TRBV4-1,NA,TRBJ1-1,NA,CASSQEPQVITGNTEAFF,TGCGCCAGCAGCCAAGAACCCCAGGTTATTACAGGGAACACTGAAGCTTTCTTT
TRBV5-6,TRBD1,TRBJ2-3,NA,CASSPDRDREVDTQYF,TGTGCCAGCAGCCCGGACCGGGACAGGGAAGTGGATACGCAGTATTTT
TRBV4-1,NA,TRBJ2-1,NA,CASSQEPSPSSYNEQFF,TGCGCCAGCAGCCAAGAACCTAGCCCGAGCTCCTACAATGAGCAGTTCTTC
TRBV3-1/TRBV3-2,NA,TRBJ1-1,NA,CASSTGITNTEAFF,TGTGCCAGCAGTACGGGAATAACGAACACTGAAGCTTTCTTT
TRBV19,NA,TRBJ1-1,NA,CASRKESDPRGTEAFF,TGTGCCTCCAGAAAGGAGTCAGATCCCCGCGGCACTGAAGCTTTCTTT
TRBV19,NA,TRBJ2-7,NA,CASTPGTLGGHEQYF,TGTGCCAGTACGCCCGGCACGCTGGGGGGTCACGAGCAGTACTTC
TRBV9,TRBD2,TRBJ2-7,NA,CASSRGGSYEQYF,TGTGCCAGCAGCAGGGGCGGGAGCTACGAGCAGTACTTC
TRBV6-5,NA,TRBJ2-7,NA,CASSTFGEGGYEQYF,TGTGCCAGCAGTACCTTTGGTGAGGGTGGCTACGAGCAGTACTTC
TRBV5-5,NA,TRBJ1-5,NA,CASSLGASNQPQHF,TGTGCCAGCAGCTTGGGGGCAAGCAATCAGCCCCAGCATTTT
TRBV5-4,NA,TRBJ1-1,NA,CASSRDNSEAFF,TGTGCCAGCAGCCGGGACAACTCTGAAGCTTTCTTT
TRBV9,NA,TRBJ2-3,NA,CASAEGGAGDTQYF,TGTGCCAGCGCTGAAGGGGGGGCCGGAGATACGCAGTATTTT
TRBV5-4,TRBD2,TRBJ2-3,NA,CASSRTSGGVSTDTQYF,TGTGCCAGCAGCCGAACTAGCGGGGGAGTTAGCACAGATACGCAGTATTTT
TRBV6-5,NA,TRBJ1-1,NA,CATKEWQVNTEAFF,TGTGCCACCAAAGAATGGCAGGTGAACACTGAAGCTTTCTTT